This passage covers 19 T cell receptor beta chains from one sample sequenced in a study of cytomegalovirus exposure and HLA in healthy donors. Primers: 60 Vbeta forward and 13 Jbeta reverse. TCRdb's table, derived via immunoSEQ multiplex PCR, lists solely in-frame clones and lacks some. Altogether about 120,000 clones are present, around 82% being singletons, with the ten largest covering 5.4%. Sequencing was done on a sample of PBMCs. These receptors came from a woman aged 25-40 years in good health and CMV-seropositive.

This clone was detected a few times. V is TRBV10-3 and J is TRBJ2-7; 8 nucleotides align to TRBD1. Per the germline V gene, CDR1 is ENHRY and CDR2 is SYGVKD. Losses at the gene ends were 10 bases for V and 6 bases for J; bases not matched to a gene: 11. The CDR3 consists of 13 residues. CDR3 nucleotides: TGTGCCACCGCGACAGGGGACACTATCGAGCAGTACTTC. Translation: CATATGDTIEQYF.

This clone was found a few times. This rearrangement joins TRBV7-9 to TRBJ2-5; 7 nucleotides agree with TRBD2. The CDR3 sequence is 16 residues long. V shed 4 bases and J 8 bases; nucleotides not matched to a gene: 16. The V gene's germline CDR1 is SEHNR and CDR2 FQNEAQ (reference sequence). In nucleotides, the CDR3 is TGTGCCAGCAGCTCCCTTAGGCGGGAGTGGGGTGAAACCCAGTACTTC. It encodes CASSSLRREWGETQYF.

This clone has a handful of counts. As DNA, the CDR3 is TGCGCCAGCAAGGGGACTTCCGCCAAAAACATTCAGTACTTC. Translation: CASKGTSAKNIQYF. The rearrangement links TRBV5-1 to TRBJ2-4; D is possibly TRBD2 (6 bases). There are 14 residues in the CDR3. Per the germline V gene, CDR1 is SGHRS and CDR2 is YFSETQ. Deletions cut 6 bases from V and 1 base from J, with 11 bases between.

This clone was observed a few times. The rearrangement uses TRBV27 and TRBJ1-6; D gene uncertain. Per germline, CDR1 MNHEY and CDR2 SMNVEV (reference sequence). Trimming pared 3 bases from V and 6 bases from J, leaving 3 bases between. This CDR3 comprises 12 residues. The CDR3 DNA reads TGTGCCAGCAGTTTCAGTAATTCACCCCTCCACTTT. As protein: CASSFSNSPLHF.

V gene TRBV5-1 combines with J gene TRBJ2-7, with TRBD2 as a possible D gene (6 bases). Trimming shortened V by 3 bases and J by 5 bases, and 12 bases separated the two germline ends. There are 13 residues in the CDR3. Germline lookup yields CDR1 SGHRS and CDR2 YFSETQ. The CDR3 nucleotides are TGCGCCAGCAGCTCGGGAGCTACCGACGAGCAGTACTTC. The encoded protein is CASSSGATDEQYF.

The chain joins TRBV9 to TRBJ1-1, with D possibly TRBD1 on 5 matching bases. The V and J ends lost 3 bases and 4 bases respectively, with 7 bases between them. CDR1 is SGDLS, CDR2 YYNGEE, per germline. The CDR3 consists of 12 residues. CDR3 loop: CASSGGGTEAFF. CDR3 nucleotide sequence: TGTGCCAGCAGCGGGGGGGGCACTGAAGCTTTCTTT.

The rearrangement joins TRBV4-1 to TRBJ2-1, with 10 nucleotides matching TRBD2. With V trimmed by 3 bases and J by 0 bases, 5 bases remained unmatched. This CDR3 has 17 residues. Germline V gene data show CDR1 as MGHRA and CDR2 as YSYEKL. The CDR3 protein is CASSQRTSGNSYNEQFF. CDR3 nucleotides: TGCGCCAGCAGCCAGCGGACTAGCGGAAACTCCTACAATGAGCAGTTCTTC.

This clone was seen a few times. The chain joins TRBV9 to TRBJ2-7; the match to TRBD1 covers 8 bases. Germline V gives CDR1 SGDLS, CDR2 YYNGEE. V gave up 0 bases and J gave up 6 bases; unmatched junction bases: 2. The CDR3 covers 13 residues. The CDR3 is CASSVATGGEQYF. The CDR3 coding sequence is TGTGCCAGCAGCGTAGCTACAGGGGGCGAGCAGTACTTC.

The chain employs TRBV7-9 and TRBJ2-1, with D uncertain. The germline V and J ends were trimmed by 1 base and 9 bases, with 7 bases remaining between them. This CDR3 has 12 residues. CDR1 and CDR2 (germline): SEHNR, FQNEAQ (reference sequence). The CDR3 DNA reads TGTGCCAGCAGCTTAGGGGCAGCTGAGCAGTTCTTC. Amino acids: CASSLGAAEQFF.

V is TRBV5-4 and J is TRBJ1-1; perhaps TRBD1 as D (6 bases). Germline CDR1 SGHNT, CDR2 YYREEE (reference sequence). The CDR3 sequence is 17 residues long. The V end lost 0 bases, the J end lost 4 bases, and 19 bases lay between the germline ends. CDR3 in amino acids: CASSLVGGRRGGTEAFF. The CDR3, as DNA: TGTGCCAGCAGCTTGGTGGGGGGGCGAAGAGGGGGCACTGAAGCTTTCTTT.

This clone was seen a handful of times. The chain carries TRBV19 and TRBJ1-4; D is possibly TRBD1 (5 bases). The CDR3 is 12 amino acids. CDR1 and CDR2 from the germline V gene are LNHDA and SQIVND (reference sequence). V was pared by 3 bases and J by 6 bases, with 5 bases between. This chain's CDR3 is CASSMTDEKLFF. CDR3 nucleotide sequence: TGTGCCAGTAGTATGACAGATGAAAAACTGTTTTTT.

V usage is TRBV5-4 and J usage is TRBJ2-2; tentatively, D is TRBD2 (6 bases). Per germline, CDR1 SGHNT and CDR2 YYREEE (reference sequence). The V and J ends lost 4 bases and 6 bases respectively, with 10 bases between them. The CDR3 is 13 residues long. CDR3 DNA: TGTGCCAGCAGCAGATCTAGCGCCGGGGAGCTGTTTTTT. Its protein is CASSRSSAGELFF.

The DNA of the CDR3 is TGTGCCAGCAGCCCCGGACAGGGCGGCGAGCAGTACTTC. The encoded protein is CASSPGQGGEQYF. The chain uses TRBV9 and TRBJ2-5; TRBD1 matches at 8 bases. The closer fit of TRBJ2-7 to the DNA end suggests the J call may be wrong. The length of the CDR3 is 13 residues. Per germline, CDR1 SGDLS and CDR2 YYNGEE.

The gene calls are TRBV5-6 and TRBJ1-2, with D maybe TRBD1 (5 bases). The CDR3 is 16 residues long. V was cut by 0 bases and J by 6 bases, with 18 bases left in between. The germline gives CDR1 SGHDT, CDR2 YYEEEE. The DNA of the CDR3 is TGTGCCAGCAGCTTGGGGCTCAGGGAAGATTTTGATGGCTACACCTTC. Its protein is CASSLGLREDFDGYTF.

The V call is TRBV10-3, the J call TRBJ2-5; perhaps TRBD2 as D (6 bases). Germline V CDR1 and CDR2: ENHRY, SYGVKD. The V end was cut by 5 bases, the J end by 2 bases, with 9 bases between. There are 13 residues in the CDR3. CDR3 region: CAISTGLQETQYF. The DNA of the CDR3 is TGTGCCATCAGTACTGGACTACAAGAGACCCAGTACTTC.

The rearrangement uses TRBV5-1 and TRBJ1-3; D unresolved. This CDR3 contains 15 residues. Trimming took off 4 bases at V and 2 bases at J, with 13 bases between the two ends. CDR1 and CDR2 from the germline V gene are SGHRS and YFSETQ. The CDR3 coding sequence is TGCGCCAGCAGCCTTCTGGCAGGTACTGGAAACACCATATATTTT. Encoded protein: CASSLLAGTGNTIYF.

This clone was seen just once. The rearrangement joins TRBV21-1 to TRBJ2-1; the table gives TRBD2 as D, unverified against the DNA. TRBV21-1 is a recognized pseudogene. The CDR3 contains 18 residues. The CDR3 sequence is CASTTFRLAGGPTNEQFF. The DNA for the CDR3 is TGTGCCAGCACGACGTTCCGACTAGCGGGAGGGCCAACGAATGAGCAGTTCTTC.

Written as DNA, the CDR3 is TGTGCCTGGACCCAGCGGGATCTGGAGACCCAGTACTTC. It yields the protein CAWTQRDLETQYF. The chain links TRBV30 to TRBJ2-5, with 7 bases matching TRBD2. The CDR3 is 13 residues long. Trimming removed 4 bases from V and 5 bases from J; junction bases left unmatched: 7. From germline, CDR1 is GTSNPN and CDR2 SVGIG (reference sequence).

This sequence joins TRBV6-5 and TRBJ1-4; TRBD1 is a possible D gene (6 bases). Germline V CDR1 and CDR2: MNHEY, SVGAGI. There are 15 residues in the CDR3. The germline V and J ends were trimmed by 6 bases and 6 bases, with 17 bases remaining between them. CDR3 bases: TGTGCCAGCAGAGAGCCTGGGGGGGCTTATGAAAAACTGTTTTTT. As protein: CASREPGGAYEKLFF.